This TCR beta chain was observed in a study of T cell responses to AZD1222 COVID-19 vaccine. Study-wide findings and caveats: Repertoires in all cases were sampled only once the peak T cell response had passed. The donors showed a predominance of white British ancestry and of females, with possible underestimation of clonal diversity.

Germline assignment: CDR1 SGHTA and CDR2 FQGNSA. Trimming took 2 bases from V and 2 from J; bases not matched to a gene: 4. The CDR3 consists of 15 residues. Comment on this clone: Its target is unknown.

Measured with immunoSEQ multiplex PCR; TCRdb has only the in-frame clones, and not every one. This table holds roughly 93,000 clones, 80% to 90% found once. The clonotype originates from an adult in good health. The chain couples TRBV7-2 to TRBJ2-5; 8 bases match TRBD2. This specimen consisted of peripheral blood, obtained on day 0 of AZD1222 vaccination. The CDR3 nucleotides read TGTGCCAGCAGCTTACGGTCTAGCGGGCAAGAGACCCAGTACTTC. This codes for CASSLRSSGQETQYF.